This T cell receptor (beta chain) came from a study of cytotoxic CD8 clonotypes in ibrutinib-treated CLL. Overall study results and limits: The public clonotypes identified were infrequent and showed contraction or stability on treatment. Patients had baseline clonality above age-matched healthy donors, and this clonality moved with circulating CD8+ T-cell counts.

Cryopreserved PBMCs supplied roughly 2.1 micrograms of genomic DNA for TCR beta libraries. With regard to this clone: Its antigen remains unidentified.

The method was immunoSEQ multiplex PCR; TCRdb's version includes in-frame clones alone and lacks a portion of them. This repertoire shows roughly 180,000 clones, approximately 80% found once; its top ten account for 4.6%. The CDR3 has 15 residues. Germline assignment: CDR1 MDHEN and CDR2 SYDVKM. V lost 5 bases and J lost 0, with 13 bases in between. The sequences come from PBMCs, collected after 24 months of ibrutinib treatment. This TCR was recovered from a human donor with chronic lymphocytic leukemia. The chain uses TRBV28 and TRBJ1-1; D is perhaps TRBD1 (5 bases). CDR3 sequence reads: CASSAPARVNTEAFF. The DNA for the CDR3 is TGTGCCAGCAGTGCCCCCGCCAGGGTGAACACTGAAGCTTTCTTT.